This is a list of T cell receptor beta chains from one sample in a study of cytomegalovirus exposure and HLA in healthy donors. Data came from immunoSEQ multiplex PCR; TCRdb stores just in-frame clones and leaves some out. The sample carries 120,000 to 150,000 clones, around three quarters recorded once. The material sequenced was PBMCs. These receptors were collected from a woman aged 40-49 years in good health and CMV-seropositive. Each CDR3 is given with its conserved first and last residue. The D gene is left open where the match is weak. Part of the rows lack a size; the others show once, few, many or a class for expanded clones.

v_gene: TRBV11-3; abundance: .; len: 13; d_gene: .; j_gene: TRBJ1-3; CDR3nt: TGTGCCAGCAGCGCGGGGTCGCGAAACACCATATATTTT; CDR3aa: CASSAGSRNTIYF
v_gene: TRBV9; abundance: .; len: 15; d_gene: .; j_gene: TRBJ2-5; CDR3nt: TGTGCCAGCAGCGGATCGACTGGCATCCAAGAGACCCAGTACTTC; CDR3aa: CASSGSTGIQETQYF
v_gene: TRBV27; abundance: .; len: 15; d_gene: .; j_gene: TRBJ1-2; CDR3nt: TGTGCCAGCAGTTTATTCCCGTCGGCTAACTATGGCTACACCTTC; CDR3aa: CASSLFPSANYGYTF
v_gene: TRBV5-6; abundance: once; len: 15; d_gene: .; j_gene: TRBJ2-3; CDR3nt: TGTGCCAGCAGCGGCGGACCTCGGGGGACAGATACGCAGTATTTT; CDR3aa: CASSGGPRGTDTQYF
v_gene: TRBV21-1; abundance: .; len: 18; d_gene: .; j_gene: TRBJ1-2; CDR3nt: TGTGCCAGCAGCAAAGGGATCTGGCGGACAGGGGTGAGCTATGGCTACACCTTC; CDR3aa: CASSKGIWRTGVSYGYTF
v_gene: TRBV5-1; abundance: .; len: 14; d_gene: .; j_gene: TRBJ2-3; CDR3nt: TGCGCCAGCAGCTTGGGACAGCTGGGGGATACGCAGTATTTT; CDR3aa: CASSLGQLGDTQYF
v_gene: TRBV30; abundance: .; len: 14; d_gene: TRBD2; j_gene: TRBJ2-7; CDR3nt: TGTGCCTGGAGGAAGTCTAGCGGCCCCTACGAGCAGTACTTC; CDR3aa: CAWRKSSGPYEQYF
v_gene: TRBV30; abundance: .; len: 13; d_gene: TRBD2; j_gene: TRBJ2-7; CDR3nt: TGTGCCTGGAGACTAGCGGGAGTCGACGAGCAGTACTTC; CDR3aa: CAWRLAGVDEQYF
v_gene: TRBV7-2; abundance: .; len: 15; d_gene: .; j_gene: TRBJ2-3; CDR3nt: TGTGCCAGCAGCTCCTACGGGGGGCGAACAGATACGCAGTATTTT; CDR3aa: CASSSYGGRTDTQYF
v_gene: TRBV2; abundance: .; len: 16; d_gene: TRBD2; j_gene: TRBJ2-1; CDR3nt: TGTGCCAGCAGACCCGAGGTAGCGGGAAAGTACAATGAGCAGTTCTTC; CDR3aa: CASRPEVAGKYNEQFF
v_gene: TRBV5-6; abundance: .; len: 16; d_gene: .; j_gene: TRBJ2-7; CDR3nt: TGTGCCAGCAGCTTGCTGGAAGCTACAGCTTCCTACGAGCAGTACTTC; CDR3aa: CASSLLEATASYEQYF
v_gene: TRBV6-5; abundance: once; len: 13; d_gene: TRBD2; j_gene: TRBJ2-7; CDR3nt: TGTGCCAGCCTCGGGGTAGCGGGAGGCGAGCAGTACTTC; CDR3aa: CASLGVAGGEQYF
v_gene: TRBV6-6; abundance: .; len: 13; d_gene: TRBD2; j_gene: TRBJ2-7; CDR3nt: TGTGCCAGCAGTCAGTGGGAGGGCCGCGAGCAGTACTTC; CDR3aa: CASSQWEGREQYF
v_gene: TRBV28; abundance: once; len: 15; d_gene: TRBD1; j_gene: TRBJ1-5; CDR3nt: TGTGCCAGCAAGACAGGGGATTGGAGCAATCAGCCCCAGCATTTT; CDR3aa: CASKTGDWSNQPQHF
v_gene: TRBV9; abundance: .; len: 13; d_gene: .; j_gene: TRBJ1-5; CDR3nt: TGTGCCAGCAGCCGACAGGAAGGGCAGCCCCAGCATTTT; CDR3aa: CASSRQEGQPQHF
v_gene: TRBV28; abundance: once; len: 15; d_gene: .; j_gene: TRBJ1-5; CDR3nt: TGTGCCAGCAGTTATTTGAACAGTGCTAATCAGCCCCAGCATTTT; CDR3aa: CASSYLNSANQPQHF
v_gene: TRBV27; abundance: .; len: 13; d_gene: .; j_gene: TRBJ2-7; CDR3nt: TGTGCCAGCAGTCTAAGTATTTCCTACGAGCAGTACTTC; CDR3aa: CASSLSISYEQYF
v_gene: TRBV6-1; abundance: few; len: 14; d_gene: .; j_gene: TRBJ1-5; CDR3nt: TGTGCCAGCAGTGGGCAACAGGGAAGTCAGCCCCAGCATTTT; CDR3aa: CASSGQQGSQPQHF
v_gene: TRBV5-6; abundance: few; len: 15; d_gene: TRBD2; j_gene: TRBJ2-3; CDR3nt: TGTGCCAGCAGCCGGACTAGCGGGAGCCCAGATACGCAGTATTTT; CDR3aa: CASSRTSGSPDTQYF
v_gene: TRBV30; abundance: .; len: 12; d_gene: .; j_gene: TRBJ2-2; CDR3nt: TGTGCCTGGAATCAGGGTCCCGGGGAGCTGTTTTTT; CDR3aa: CAWNQGPGELFF
v_gene: TRBV7-6; abundance: .; len: 15; d_gene: TRBD1; j_gene: TRBJ2-6; CDR3nt: TGTGCCAGCAGCCGCGACAGGGCTGGGGCCAACGTCCTGACTTTC; CDR3aa: CASSRDRAGANVLTF
v_gene: TRBV6-1; abundance: .; len: 15; d_gene: TRBD2; j_gene: TRBJ2-1; CDR3nt: TGTGCCAGCAGTGAACACGGGAGGTCCTACAATGAGCAGTTCTTC; CDR3aa: CASSEHGRSYNEQFF
v_gene: TRBV5-8; abundance: .; len: 14; d_gene: .; j_gene: TRBJ2-2; CDR3nt: TGTGCCAGCAGCTTGGGAATGCGAACCGGGGAGCTGTTTTTT; CDR3aa: CASSLGMRTGELFF
v_gene: TRBV4-1; abundance: .; len: 17; d_gene: TRBD1; j_gene: TRBJ2-1; CDR3nt: TGCGCCAGCAGCCTCATGACAGGGGGAGCTCCCGGCGATGAGCAGTTCTTC; CDR3aa: CASSLMTGGAPGDEQFF
v_gene: TRBV29-1; abundance: .; len: 13; d_gene: TRBD2; j_gene: TRBJ2-7; CDR3nt: TGCAGCGTACGGCACACTAGCGACTACGAGCAGTACTTC; CDR3aa: CSVRHTSDYEQYF
v_gene: TRBV28; abundance: once; len: 12; d_gene: TRBD2; j_gene: TRBJ2-7; CDR3nt: TGTGCCAGCAGTCGATCCGGGGGGGTACAGTACTTC; CDR3aa: CASSRSGGVQYF
v_gene: TRBV2; abundance: .; len: 15; d_gene: TRBD2; j_gene: TRBJ2-5; CDR3nt: TGTGCCAGCTGGGGGGCGGGAGGGCACGGGGAGACCCAGTACTTC; CDR3aa: CASWGAGGHGETQYF
v_gene: TRBV19; abundance: few; len: 16; d_gene: TRBD1; j_gene: TRBJ1-1; CDR3nt: TGTGCCAGTAGTATAGATCGGACAGGGGGTACCACTGAAGCTTTCTTT; CDR3aa: CASSIDRTGGTTEAFF
v_gene: TRBV6-5; abundance: few; len: 14; d_gene: .; j_gene: TRBJ2-3; CDR3nt: TGTGCCAGCAGGCGAACAAGTACTAGCTATACGCAGTATTTT; CDR3aa: CASRRTSTSYTQYF
v_gene: TRBV9; abundance: .; len: 16; d_gene: TRBD1; j_gene: TRBJ2-7; CDR3nt: TGTGCCAGCAGCTCAGGGACAGGCTTCGAGGTGTACGAGCAGTACTTC; CDR3aa: CASSSGTGFEVYEQYF
v_gene: TRBV28; abundance: .; len: 14; d_gene: .; j_gene: TRBJ2-7; CDR3nt: TGTGCCAGCAGTTATAGGGGCTCCTTCTACGAGCAGTACTTC; CDR3aa: CASSYRGSFYEQYF
v_gene: TRBV19; abundance: .; len: 13; d_gene: .; j_gene: TRBJ2-7; CDR3nt: TGTGCCAGTAGTATTACCCACGGTTACGAGCAGTACTTC; CDR3aa: CASSITHGYEQYF
v_gene: TRBV7-6; abundance: few; len: 14; d_gene: .; j_gene: TRBJ2-2; CDR3nt: TGTGCCAGCAGCCAGCCGGGGGATTACGGGGAGCTGTTTTTT; CDR3aa: CASSQPGDYGELFF
v_gene: TRBV5-4; abundance: few; len: 16; d_gene: TRBD2; j_gene: TRBJ2-7; CDR3nt: TGTGCCAGCAGCTGGGGGGGGACTCGGAGCTCCTACGAGCAGTACTTC; CDR3aa: CASSWGGTRSSYEQYF
v_gene: TRBV28; abundance: once; len: 16; d_gene: .; j_gene: TRBJ1-2; CDR3nt: TGTGCCAGCAGTGATGAACAACAGGGTTCCCTATATGGCTACACCTTC; CDR3aa: CASSDEQQGSLYGYTF
v_gene: TRBV2; abundance: .; len: 12; d_gene: .; j_gene: TRBJ2-7; CDR3nt: TGTGCCAGCAGGGCCTTGATCTACGAGCAGTACTTC; CDR3aa: CASRALIYEQYF
v_gene: TRBV19; abundance: .; len: 14; d_gene: TRBD1; j_gene: TRBJ1-2; CDR3nt: TGTGCCAGTAGTATATGGGGGACAGGGATCGGCTACACCTTC; CDR3aa: CASSIWGTGIGYTF
v_gene: TRBV25-1; abundance: once; len: 15; d_gene: .; j_gene: TRBJ2-3; CDR3nt: TGTGCCAGCAGTGAATACCGGGGTGGGTCAGATACGCAGTATTTT; CDR3aa: CASSEYRGGSDTQYF
v_gene: TRBV19; abundance: .; len: 12; d_gene: .; j_gene: TRBJ2-5; CDR3nt: TGTGCCAGTAGTATTAGGGGTGAGACCCAGTACTTC; CDR3aa: CASSIRGETQYF
v_gene: TRBV28; abundance: .; len: 13; d_gene: .; j_gene: TRBJ2-7; CDR3nt: TGTGCCAGCAGTACACAGGTGCCCTACGAGCAGTACTTC; CDR3aa: CASSTQVPYEQYF
v_gene: TRBV27; abundance: .; len: 13; d_gene: .; j_gene: TRBJ2-3; CDR3nt: TGTGCCAGCAGTTTTGTGGGAGTAGATACGCAGTATTTT; CDR3aa: CASSFVGVDTQYF
v_gene: TRBV28; abundance: .; len: 13; d_gene: TRBD1; j_gene: TRBJ1-2; CDR3nt: TGTGCCAGCAGGCGACAGGGGGACTATGGCTACACCTTC; CDR3aa: CASRRQGDYGYTF
v_gene: TRBV28; abundance: .; len: 16; d_gene: .; j_gene: TRBJ2-1; CDR3nt: TGTGCCAGCAGACAACACCGGGACTGGCATGGGAATGAGCAGTTCTTC; CDR3aa: CASRQHRDWHGNEQFF
v_gene: TRBV5-1; abundance: .; len: 15; d_gene: .; j_gene: TRBJ2-4; CDR3nt: TGCGCCAGCAGCGCACTAGAGTGGGGCAAAAACATTCAGTACTTC; CDR3aa: CASSALEWGKNIQYF
v_gene: TRBV11-2; abundance: .; len: 14; d_gene: TRBD1; j_gene: TRBJ1-2; CDR3nt: TGTGCCAGCAGCTTAGAGGCCAGGGGGGATGGCTACACCTTC; CDR3aa: CASSLEARGDGYTF
v_gene: TRBV28; abundance: .; len: 14; d_gene: .; j_gene: TRBJ1-1; CDR3nt: TGTGCCAGCAGTTTAGGAGGGGTTGACACTGAAGCTTTCTTT; CDR3aa: CASSLGGVDTEAFF
v_gene: TRBV7-9; abundance: .; len: 16; d_gene: .; j_gene: TRBJ1-5; CDR3nt: TGTGCCAGCAGCTTATTCGGGGGTTCTAGCAATCAGCCCCAGCATTTT; CDR3aa: CASSLFGGSSNQPQHF
v_gene: TRBV7-9; abundance: .; len: 14; d_gene: TRBD2; j_gene: TRBJ2-7; CDR3nt: TGTGCCAGCAGCTTACGAGCGGGAGGTCGGGAGCAGTACTTC; CDR3aa: CASSLRAGGREQYF
v_gene: TRBV5-6; abundance: .; len: 15; d_gene: .; j_gene: TRBJ1-1; CDR3nt: TGTGCCAGCAGCCTACTTACAGGGTGGGGTAGTGAAGCTTTCTTT; CDR3aa: CASSLLTGWGSEAFF
v_gene: TRBV27; abundance: .; len: 13; d_gene: .; j_gene: TRBJ1-5; CDR3nt: TGTGCCAGCAGTTTATTCAGTCTTGGGCCCCAGCATTTT; CDR3aa: CASSLFSLGPQHF
v_gene: TRBV6-1; abundance: once; len: 14; d_gene: TRBD1; j_gene: TRBJ2-7; CDR3nt: TGTGCCAGCAGTGAAGGGACAGGGAGGATCGAGCAGTACTTC; CDR3aa: CASSEGTGRIEQYF
v_gene: TRBV5-1; abundance: .; len: 13; d_gene: TRBD1; j_gene: TRBJ1-2; CDR3nt: TGCGCCAGCAGCTTAGGGCAGGGGGATGACTACACCTTC; CDR3aa: CASSLGQGDDYTF
v_gene: TRBV14; abundance: .; len: 16; d_gene: TRBD2; j_gene: TRBJ2-3; CDR3nt: TGTGCCAGCAGCCACAGGGGGGCTAGCGGGAGAGATACGCAGTATTTT; CDR3aa: CASSHRGASGRDTQYF